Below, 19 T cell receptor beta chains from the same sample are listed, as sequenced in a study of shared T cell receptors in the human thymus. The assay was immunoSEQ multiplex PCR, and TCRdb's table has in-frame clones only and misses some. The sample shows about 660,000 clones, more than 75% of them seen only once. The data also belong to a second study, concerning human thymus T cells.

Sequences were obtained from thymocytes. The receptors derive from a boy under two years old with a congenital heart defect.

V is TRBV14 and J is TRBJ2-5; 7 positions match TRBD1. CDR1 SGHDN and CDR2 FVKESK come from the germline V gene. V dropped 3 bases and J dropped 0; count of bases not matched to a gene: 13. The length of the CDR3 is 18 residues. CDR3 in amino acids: CASSHPPEGAGDQETQYF. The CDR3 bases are TGTGCCAGCAGCCATCCCCCCGAGGGGGCAGGGGACCAAGAGACCCAGTACTTC.

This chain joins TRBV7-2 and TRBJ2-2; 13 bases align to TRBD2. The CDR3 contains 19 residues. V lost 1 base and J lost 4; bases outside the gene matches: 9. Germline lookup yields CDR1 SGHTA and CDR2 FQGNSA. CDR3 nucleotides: TGTGCCAGCAGCTTAGGGACGGGACTAGCGGGACCCATCACCGGGGAGCTGTTTTTT. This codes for CASSLGTGLAGPITGELFF.

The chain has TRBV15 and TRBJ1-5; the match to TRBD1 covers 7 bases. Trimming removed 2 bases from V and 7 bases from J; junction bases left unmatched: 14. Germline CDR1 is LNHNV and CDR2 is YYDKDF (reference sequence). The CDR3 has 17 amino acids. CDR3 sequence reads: CATSRHNHRGTGQPQHF. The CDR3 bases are TGTGCCACCAGCAGACACAACCACAGGGGAACGGGGCAGCCCCAGCATTTT. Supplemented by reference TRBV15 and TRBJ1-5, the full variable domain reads DAMVIQNPRYQVTQFGKPVTLSCSQTLNHNVMYWYQQKSSQAPKLLFHYYDKDFNNEADTPDNFQSRRPNTSFCFLDIRSPGLGDTAMYLCATSRHNHRGTGQPQHFGDGTRLSIL.

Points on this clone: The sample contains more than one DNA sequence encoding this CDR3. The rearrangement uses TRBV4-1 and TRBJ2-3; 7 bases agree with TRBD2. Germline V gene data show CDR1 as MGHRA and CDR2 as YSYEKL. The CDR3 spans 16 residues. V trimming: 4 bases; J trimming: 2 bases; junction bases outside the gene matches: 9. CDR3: CASSRRPSGPTDTQYF. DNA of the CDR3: TGCGCCAGCAGCCGAAGGCCTAGCGGTCCCACAGATACGCAGTATTTT.

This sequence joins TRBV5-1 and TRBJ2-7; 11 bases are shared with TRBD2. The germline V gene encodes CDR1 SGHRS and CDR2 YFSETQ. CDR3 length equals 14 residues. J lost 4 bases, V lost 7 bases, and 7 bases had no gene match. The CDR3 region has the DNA TGCGCCAGCGGTATAGCGGGAGGGCCTTACGAGCAGTACTTC. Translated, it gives CASGIAGGPYEQYF.

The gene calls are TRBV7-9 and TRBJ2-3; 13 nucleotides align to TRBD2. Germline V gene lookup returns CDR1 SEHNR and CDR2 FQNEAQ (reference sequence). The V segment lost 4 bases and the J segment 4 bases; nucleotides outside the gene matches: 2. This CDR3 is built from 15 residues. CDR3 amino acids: CASSSGLAGADTQYF. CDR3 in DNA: TGTGCCAGCAGCTCCGGACTAGCGGGAGCAGATACGCAGTATTTT.

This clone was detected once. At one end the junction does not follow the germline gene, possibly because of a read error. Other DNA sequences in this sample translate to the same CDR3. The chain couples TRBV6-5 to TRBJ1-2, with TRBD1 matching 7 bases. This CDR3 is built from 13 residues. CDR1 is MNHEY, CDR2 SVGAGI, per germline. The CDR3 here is CASSPGGQYGYTF. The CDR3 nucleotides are TGCGCCAGCAGCCCAGGGGGACAGTATGGCTACACCTTC.

Written as DNA, the CDR3 is TGTGCCAGCAGCGCGAGCGGGAGGGACGATACGCAGTATTTT. The encoded protein is CASSASGRDDTQYF. This chain uses TRBV5-4 with TRBJ2-3, with 10 bases matching TRBD2. CDR3 length equals 14 residues. The V segment lost 4 bases and the J segment 6 bases; nucleotides outside the gene matches: 5. Germline V gene lookup returns CDR1 SGHNT and CDR2 YYREEE (reference sequence).

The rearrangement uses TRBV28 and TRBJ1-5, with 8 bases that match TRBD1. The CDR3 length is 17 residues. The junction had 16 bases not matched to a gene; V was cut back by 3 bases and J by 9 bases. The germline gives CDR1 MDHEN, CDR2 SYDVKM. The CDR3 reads CASSFGVRTGGLWPQHF. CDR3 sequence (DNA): TGTGCCAGCAGTTTCGGGGTTCGTACAGGGGGTCTGTGGCCCCAGCATTTT.

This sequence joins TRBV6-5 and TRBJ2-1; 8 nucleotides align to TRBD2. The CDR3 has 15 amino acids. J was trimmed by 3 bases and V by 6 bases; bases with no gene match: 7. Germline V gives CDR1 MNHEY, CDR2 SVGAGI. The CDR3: CASSRAGDHYNEQFF. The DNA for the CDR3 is TGTGCCAGCAGCCGAGCGGGAGATCACTACAATGAGCAGTTCTTC.

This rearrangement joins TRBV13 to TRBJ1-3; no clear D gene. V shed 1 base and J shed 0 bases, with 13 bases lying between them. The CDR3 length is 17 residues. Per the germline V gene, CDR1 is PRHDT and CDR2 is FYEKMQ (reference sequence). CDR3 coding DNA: TGTGCCAGCAGCTTAGATATCTTGAGGGACTCTGGAAACACCATATATTTT. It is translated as CASSLDILRDSGNTIYF.

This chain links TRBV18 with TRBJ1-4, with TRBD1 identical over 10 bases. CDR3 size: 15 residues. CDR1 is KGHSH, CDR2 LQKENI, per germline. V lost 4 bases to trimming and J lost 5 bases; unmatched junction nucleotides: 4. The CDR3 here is CASSRPGQGNEKLFF. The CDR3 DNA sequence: TGTGCCAGCTCACGACCGGGACAGGGGAATGAAAAACTGTTTTTT.

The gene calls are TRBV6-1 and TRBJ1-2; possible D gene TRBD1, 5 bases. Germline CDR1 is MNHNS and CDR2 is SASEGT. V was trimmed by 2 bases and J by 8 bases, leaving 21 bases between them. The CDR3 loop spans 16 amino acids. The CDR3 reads CASSEPQGLRLSGYTF. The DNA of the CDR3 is TGTGCCAGCAGTGAACCCCAGGGACTCCGGCTATCCGGCTACACCTTC.

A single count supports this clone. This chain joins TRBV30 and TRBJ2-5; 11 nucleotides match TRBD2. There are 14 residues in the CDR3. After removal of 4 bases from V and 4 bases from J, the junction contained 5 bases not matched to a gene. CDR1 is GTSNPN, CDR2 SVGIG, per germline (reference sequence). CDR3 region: CAWTPLAGGETQYF. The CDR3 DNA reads TGTGCCTGGACCCCGCTAGCGGGAGGAGAGACCCAGTACTTC.

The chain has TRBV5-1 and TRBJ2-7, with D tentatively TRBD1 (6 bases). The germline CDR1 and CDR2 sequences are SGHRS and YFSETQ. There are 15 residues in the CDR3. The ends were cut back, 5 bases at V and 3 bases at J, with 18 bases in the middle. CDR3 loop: CASSPTAGDHYEQYF. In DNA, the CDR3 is TGCGCCAGCAGTCCCACAGCAGGGGACCACTACGAGCAGTACTTC.

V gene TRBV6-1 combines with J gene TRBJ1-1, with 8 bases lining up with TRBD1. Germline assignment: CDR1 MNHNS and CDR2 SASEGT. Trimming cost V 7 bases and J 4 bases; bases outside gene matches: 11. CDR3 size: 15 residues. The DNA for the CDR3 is TGTGCCAGCACTGTTGGGGACAGGTGGGTCACTGAAGCTTTCTTT. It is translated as CASTVGDRWVTEAFF.

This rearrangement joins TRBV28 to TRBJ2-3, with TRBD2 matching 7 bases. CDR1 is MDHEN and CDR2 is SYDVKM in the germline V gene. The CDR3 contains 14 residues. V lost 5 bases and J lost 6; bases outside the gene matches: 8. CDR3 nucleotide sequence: TGTGCCAGCAGTGATAGACTAGCCCCGGATACGCAGTATTTT. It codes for CASSDRLAPDTQYF.

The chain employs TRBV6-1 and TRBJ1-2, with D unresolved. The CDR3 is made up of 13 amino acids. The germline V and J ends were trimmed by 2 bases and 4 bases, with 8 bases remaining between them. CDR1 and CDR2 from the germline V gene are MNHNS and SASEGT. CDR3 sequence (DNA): TGTGCCAGCAGTGAACAGGCCCCCTATGGCTACACCTTC. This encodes CASSEQAPYGYTF.

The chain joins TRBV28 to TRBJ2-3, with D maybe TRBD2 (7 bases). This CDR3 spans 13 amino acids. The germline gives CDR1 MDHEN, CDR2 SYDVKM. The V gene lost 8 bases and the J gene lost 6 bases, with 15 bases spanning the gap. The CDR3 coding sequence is TGTGCCAGCGGGGAGGGGGGGGCGGATACGCAGTATTTT. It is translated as CASGEGGADTQYF.